What follows are 9 T cell receptor beta chains derived from one specimen sequenced in a study of identical twins. One entry per CDR3 protein, called by TCRdb with MiXCR from the 5' RACE reads. The data contain 200,000 to 250,000 distinct CDR3 sequences, about 12% of them singletons. This same sample was also part of a study on yellow fever vaccine responses in identical twins.

The sample taken for sequencing was memory (CD45RO+) T cells sorted from blood. The receptors derive from a woman aged 18-35 years in good health.

The table lists this clonotype with a few counts. The chain recombines TRBV28 with TRBJ1-5; 8 bases map to TRBD1. Trimming at V came to 5 bases and at J to 7 bases, leaving 4 bases not matched to a gene. Germline CDR1 is MDHEN and CDR2 is SYDVKM. This CDR3 comprises 13 residues. The CDR3 nucleotides are TGTGCCAGCAGTGCAGGGGGCGTCCAGCCCCAGCATTTT. Protein product: CASSAGGVQPQHF.

The V call is TRBV7-2, the J call TRBJ1-4, with TRBD1 identical over 7 bases. The germline CDR1 and CDR2 sequences are SGHTA and FQGNSA. This CDR3 region has 15 residues. The J segment lost 5 bases and the V segment lost 0 bases, leaving 3 bases of the junction unmatched. The CDR3 DNA reads TGTGCCAGCAGCTTAGCAAAGGGGGCCAATGAAAAACTGTTTTTT. This sequence encodes CASSLAKGANEKLFF.

This clonotype was recorded at least ten times. V gene TRBV7-3 combines with J gene TRBJ1-2; 10 positions agree with TRBD1. V was pared by 2 bases and J by 4 bases, with 7 bases of the junction left unmatched. Germline V gene lookup returns CDR1 SGHTA and CDR2 FQGTGA. The CDR3 length is 16 residues. This CDR3 is CASSLPRTGGIYGYTF. In DNA, the CDR3 is TGTGCCAGCAGCTTACCGAGGACAGGGGGTATCTATGGCTACACCTTC.

The chain has TRBV27 and TRBJ2-7; 7 positions agree with TRBD1. The CDR3 consists of 11 residues. The J segment lost 3 bases and the V segment lost 10 bases, leaving 3 bases of the junction unmatched. Per germline, CDR1 MNHEY and CDR2 SMNVEV (reference sequence). The CDR3 protein is CATRDSYEQYF. DNA of the CDR3: TGTGCCACCCGGGACAGCTACGAGCAGTACTTC.

This clonotype was counted only a few times. The V gene is TRBV11-2, the J gene TRBJ2-7, with 7 positions matching TRBD2. The germline V gene has CDR1 SGHAT and CDR2 FQNNGV. The V segment lost 4 bases and the J segment 0 bases; nucleotides outside the gene matches: 3. The CDR3 totals 14 residues. Written as DNA, the CDR3 is TGTGCCAGCAGCTATAGCGGGCCCTCCTACGAGCAGTACTTC. Translated, it gives CASSYSGPSYEQYF.

V gene TRBV30 combines with J gene TRBJ2-3; D is uncertain. The CDR3 has 14 residues. CDR1 and CDR2 from the germline V gene are GTSNPN and SVGIG (reference sequence). The V gene lost 3 bases and the J gene lost 3 bases, with 13 bases spanning the gap. The CDR3 bases are TGTGCCTGGAGGACCCTCCCCGGGACAGATACGCAGTATTTT. Translating gives CAWRTLPGTDTQYF.

This clonotype was counted at least ten times. The V gene is TRBV5-1, the J gene TRBJ2-3; a weak D match, TRBD2 (6 bases). Trimming removed 0 bases at V and 4 bases at J, with 12 bases between. CDR1 SGHRS and CDR2 YFSETQ come from the germline V gene. CDR3 length: 15 amino acids. The CDR3 DNA is TGCGCCAGCAGCTTGGAGACTAGAGTTGCAGATACGCAGTATTTT. The encoded protein is CASSLETRVADTQYF.

The sample holds many counts of this clonotype. The chain has TRBV28 and TRBJ2-4, with 7 bases that match TRBD2. V shed 3 bases, J shed 3 bases, and the junction held 2 bases outside the gene matches. The V gene's germline CDR1 is MDHEN and CDR2 SYDVKM. This CDR3 spans 14 amino acids. CDR3: CASSFSGGKNIQYF. The CDR3 nucleotides are TGTGCCAGCAGTTTCTCGGGGGGCAAAAACATTCAGTACTTC.

This clonotype turned up a few times. CDR3 nucleotide sequence: TGTGCCAGCAGCGTCGCGACACCGAATTCCTACGAGCAGTACTTC. Its translation: CASSVATPNSYEQYF. This chain links TRBV5-6 with TRBJ2-7; the D is unclear. The CDR3 contains 15 residues. Trimming removed 4 bases at V and 1 base at J, with 15 bases between. Looked up from germline, CDR1 is SGHDT and CDR2 is YYEEEE.